This TCR beta chain appears in the sequencing data of a study of shared clonotypes between healthy human individuals. Study-wide context: With ages of 18 to 49, the donors were a couple of women and three men.

CDR1 is SEHNR, CDR2 FQNEAQ, per germline (reference sequence). The CDR3 spans 15 residues. V lost 6 bases, J lost 5 bases, and 10 bases stayed unmatched. With respect to this clone: Its antigen is undetermined.

As defined, naive CD8 cells were CD45RO-negative and positively selected for CCR7, with terminally differentiated effector memory CD45RA+ cells excluded. Data came from immunoSEQ multiplex PCR; TCRdb stores just in-frame clones and leaves some out. The sample yields around 2.1 million clones, about 92% seen once. Study-wide results and limits: The sole specimen, blood, was sampled, and tissue repertoires likely differ.

Material: naive CD8+ T cells from PBMCs. J is TRBJ2-5 and V is TRBV7-9, with TRBD2 matching 9 bases. The receptor comes from a man aged 18 to 30 in good health. Some clones in this sample may be carry-over from other donors' samples. The CDR3 nucleotides are TGTGCCAGCAGTTTATCGGGGGGGACTAGCGAGACCCAGTACTTC. Amino acids: CASSLSGGTSETQYF. Supplemented by reference TRBV7-9 and TRBJ2-5, the full variable domain reads DTGVSQNPRHKITKRGQNVTFRCDPISEHNRLYWYRQTLGQGPEFLTYFQNEAQLEKSRLLSDRFSAERPKGSFSTLEIQRTEQGDSAMYLCASSLSGGTSETQYFGPGTRLLVL.